These 22 T cell receptor beta chains share one sample of origin, sequenced in a study of post-analysis software for immune sequencing data. Incorporated into the TCR beta cDNA libraries were unique molecular identifiers, which served to reduce PCR and sequencing biases. TCRdb itself ran the PCR reads through MiXCR, one entry per CDR3 protein. This table holds about 820,000 distinct CDR3 sequences, about 50% found once. Regarding the study as a whole: When patients were compared with controls, 4 or 5 TRBV segments were more frequent, TRBV5-6, TRBV5-1 and TRBV20-1 among them.

Antigen specificity for these receptors is unknown. Input material: blood. All receptors come from a girl aged 5-17 years with multiple sclerosis.

The J gene is TRBJ2-7, the V gene TRBV6-1, with D possibly being TRBD1 (6 bases). In germline, CDR1 is MNHNS, CDR2 SASEGT. There are 14 residues in the CDR3. V gave up 3 bases and J gave up 3 bases, with 12 bases separating them. CDR3 DNA sequence: TGTGCCAGCAGTGAGGACAGACGGGACTACGAGCAGTACTTC. It translates to CASSEDRRDYEQYF.

This clonotype was counted between two and nine times. The chain uses TRBV20-1 and TRBJ1-2; TRBD1 aligns across 7 bases. Looked up from germline, CDR1 is DFQATT and CDR2 is SNEGSKA (reference sequence). With V trimmed by 4 bases and J by 4 bases, 6 bases remained unmatched. The CDR3 totals 13 residues. The chain's CDR3 is CSATSGTVYGYTF. The CDR3 nucleotides read TGCAGTGCTACATCCGGGACAGTCTATGGCTACACCTTC.

The chain carries TRBV7-9 and TRBJ2-1; no firm D call. V was trimmed by 4 bases and J by 8 bases, leaving 15 bases between them. The CDR3 contains 14 residues. Germline V lookup: CDR1 SEHNR, CDR2 FQNEAQ (reference sequence). The CDR3 spells CASSSSGTTHEQFF. CDR3 sequence (DNA): TGTGCCAGCAGCTCTTCGGGTACAACCCATGAGCAGTTCTTC.

The V call is TRBV2, the J call TRBJ2-7; D may be TRBD2 (6 bases). The CDR3 has 15 residues. CDR1 and CDR2 (germline): SNHLY, FYNNEI. Trimming stripped 0 bases from V and 7 bases from J, with 16 bases between. The CDR3 DNA follows: TGTGCCAGCAGTGAAGCGCGGGGCCTCGCGGGAGAGCAGTACTTC. This translates into CASSEARGLAGEQYF.

The J gene is TRBJ1-5, the V gene TRBV7-9; D gene unclear. Trimming pared 5 bases from V and 1 base from J, leaving 9 bases between. The CDR3 contains 14 residues. CDR1 is SEHNR and CDR2 is FQNEAQ in the germline V gene (reference sequence). The CDR3 loop is CASSLKDSNQPQHF. The CDR3 DNA is TGTGCCAGCAGCCTTAAGGACAGCAATCAGCCCCAGCATTTT.

The chain couples TRBV7-9 to TRBJ1-2, with D perhaps TRBD1 (5 bases). Germline CDR1 is SEHNR and CDR2 is FQNEAQ (reference sequence). Deletions cut 5 bases from V and 2 bases from J, with 18 bases between. This CDR3 comprises 16 residues. CDR3 loop: CASSLPSPAGNYGYTF. The CDR3 DNA sequence: TGTGCCAGCAGCCTCCCCAGCCCCGCAGGGAACTATGGCTACACCTTC.

This chain connects TRBV6-1 to TRBJ1-2; TRBD1 matches at 7 bases. The V and J ends lost 4 bases and 4 bases, in that order; junction bases with no gene match: 6. CDR1 and CDR2 (germline): MNHNS, SASEGT. The length of the CDR3 is 14 residues. The CDR3: CASSAGQSGYGYTF. The CDR3 region has the DNA TGTGCCAGCAGTGCGGGACAGAGTGGCTATGGCTACACCTTC.

This clonotype was seen only a few times. J is TRBJ2-4 and V is TRBV3-1; D is possibly TRBD1 or TRBD2 (5 bases each). The end of the DNA aligns better with TRBJ2-7, so the J call may be wrong. The CDR3 is 17 residues long. From germline, CDR1 is LGHDT and CDR2 YNNKEL (reference sequence). The CDR3 loop reads CASSQLGTVLPYYEQYF. The CDR3 nucleotides read TGTGCCAGCAGCCAACTCGGGACCGTTCTACCGTATTACGAGCAGTACTTC.

The genes are TRBV7-8 and TRBJ2-5; the D call may be TRBD1 or TRBD2 (6 bases each). The CDR3 loop spans 13 amino acids. The germline CDR1 and CDR2 sequences are SGHVS and FQNEAQ. Trimming pared 5 bases from V and 6 bases from J, leaving 13 bases between. The CDR3 here is CASSKGGSQTQYF. The CDR3 coding sequence is TGTGCCAGCAGCAAGGGGGGATCACAGACCCAGTACTTC.

The chain carries TRBV2 and TRBJ2-7, with D perhaps TRBD1 (6 bases). The CDR3 consists of 14 residues. Between the trimmed V and J ends, which lost 6 bases and 0 bases, there was a span of 12 bases. Germline V gives CDR1 SNHLY, CDR2 FYNNEI. The CDR3 DNA sequence: TGTGCCAGCAGGGGGGCACCAAGCTCCTACGAGCAGTACTTC. Translation gives CASRGAPSSYEQYF.

This clonotype was observed once. V is TRBV9 and J is TRBJ1-6; D might be TRBD1 (6 bases). The V gene lost 4 bases and the J gene lost 6 bases, with 17 bases spanning the gap. The CDR3 length is 16 residues. The germline gives CDR1 SGDLS, CDR2 YYNGEE. The CDR3, as DNA: TGTGCCAGCAGCCTCCAACAGGGTTTAGGTAATTCACCCCTCCACTTT. This gives the protein CASSLQQGLGNSPLHF.

This chain connects TRBV3-1 to TRBJ2-3; D uncertain. Per germline, CDR1 LGHDT and CDR2 YNNKEL (reference sequence). V lost 0 bases to trimming and J lost 2 bases, with 15 bases between them. CDR3 size: 17 residues. DNA of the CDR3: TGTGCCAGCAGCCAAGATGGCGCTATATCAACCACAGATACGCAGTATTTT. This translates into CASSQDGAISTTDTQYF.

The CDR3, as DNA: TGCAGTGCAGACGCCGGGACAGATTATGAAAAACTGTTTTTT. This codes for CSADAGTDYEKLFF. V and J are TRBV20-1 and TRBJ1-4; TRBD1 matches 7 bases. The germline gives CDR1 DFQATT, CDR2 SNEGSKA (reference sequence). The CDR3 has 14 amino acids. V lost 6 bases to trimming and J lost 6 bases; unmatched junction nucleotides: 10.

This clonotype was observed many times. The chain has TRBV5-1 and TRBJ2-7, with TRBD1 identical over 10 bases. V was pared by 4 bases and J by 0 bases, with 4 bases of the junction left unmatched. Germline CDR1 is SGHRS and CDR2 is YFSETQ. CDR3 length: 15 amino acids. CDR3 coding DNA: TGCGCCAGCAGCCTGGGACAGGGGAGCTCCTACGAGCAGTACTTC. This gives the protein CASSLGQGSSYEQYF. Together with reference TRBV5-1 and TRBJ2-7, the CDR3 gives the full variable domain: KAGVTQTPRYLIKTRGQQVTLSCSPISGHRSVSWYQQTPGQGLQFLFEYFSETQRNKGNFPGRFSGRQFSNSRSEMNVSTLELGDSALYLCASSLGQGSSYEQYFGPGTRLTVT.

The chain has TRBV29-1 and TRBJ2-5; tentative D call: TRBD2 (6 bases). V was shortened by 4 bases and J by 5 bases, with 11 bases between the two germline ends. This CDR3 region has 12 residues. The germline V gene has CDR1 SQVTM and CDR2 ANQGSEA. CDR3 residues: CSVARGEETQYF. As DNA, the CDR3 is TGCAGCGTTGCGCGGGGCGAGGAGACCCAGTACTTC.

The V gene is TRBV6-5, the J gene TRBJ1-2; D is undetermined. The V gene lost 4 bases and the J gene lost 0 bases, with 15 bases spanning the gap. Per the germline V gene, CDR1 is MNHEY and CDR2 is SVGAGI. The length of the CDR3 is 16 residues. CDR3 protein: CASSSLLTGPNYGYTF. The CDR3 DNA sequence: TGTGCCAGCAGTTCCCTGTTAACCGGGCCTAACTATGGCTACACCTTC.

V usage is TRBV19 and J usage is TRBJ2-3, with a weak D call TRBD2 (5 bases). The CDR3 runs 14 residues. The V gene's germline CDR1 is LNHDA and CDR2 SQIVND (reference sequence). V was trimmed by 4 bases and J by 4 bases, leaving 12 bases between them. The CDR3 reads CASSTEGNPDTQYF. CDR3 bases: TGTGCCAGTAGTACCGAGGGAAATCCAGATACGCAGTATTTT.

The chain links TRBV6-5 to TRBJ1-2, with TRBD1 as a possible D gene (5 bases). Per the germline V gene, CDR1 is MNHEY and CDR2 is SVGAGI. Trimming removed 4 bases at V and 9 bases at J, with 21 bases between. This CDR3 has 15 residues. The CDR3, as DNA: TGTGCCAGCAGTTCCCTACGACGGGGCACCAGGAGCTACACCTTC. Residues: CASSSLRRGTRSYTF.

The rearrangement joins TRBV5-1 to TRBJ2-1; 10 bases match TRBD1. The CDR3 has 16 amino acids. The junction had 11 bases not matched to a gene; V was cut back by 3 bases and J by 8 bases. CDR1 and CDR2 (germline): SGHRS, YFSETQ. CDR3 DNA: TGCGCCAGCAGCTCTCAACCGGGACAGGGGTTGGATGAGCAGTTCTTC. Translation gives CASSSQPGQGLDEQFF.

The rearrangement uses TRBV20-1 and TRBJ1-5; TRBD1 agrees at 10 bases. Germline trimming cut 6 bases from V and 6 bases from J; bases unmatched to any gene: 11. The CDR3 contains 15 residues. Per the germline V gene, CDR1 is DFQATT and CDR2 is SNEGSKA (reference sequence). The CDR3 loop reads CSALGQGVGSQPQHF. DNA of the CDR3: TGCAGTGCCCTCGGACAGGGGGTAGGTAGTCAGCCCCAGCATTTT.

The chain carries TRBV3-1 and TRBJ1-2; 7 nucleotides align to TRBD1. The germline V gene encodes CDR1 LGHDT and CDR2 YNNKEL (reference sequence). V gave up 4 bases and J gave up 2 bases; unmatched junction bases: 7. The CDR3 is made up of 15 amino acids. The chain's CDR3 is CASSRARDSNYGYTF. DNA of the CDR3: TGTGCCAGCAGCCGGGCAAGGGACAGCAACTATGGCTACACCTTC.

This clonotype was seen a single time. A junction boundary mismatches the germline segment, possibly from a read error. This chain connects TRBV11-3 to TRBJ2-4; 8 nucleotides agree with TRBD2. The J call may be faulty, since TRBJ2-7 better matches the DNA end. Germline assignment: CDR1 SGHNT and CDR2 YENEEA. The CDR3 loop spans 12 amino acids. The CDR3 loop is CASSYAGGEQYF. Written as DNA, the CDR3 is TGTGCCAGTAGCTATGCGGGGGGCGAGCAGTACTTC.